This entry features one T cell receptor beta chain sequence. As yet, its antigen is unknown. Here immunoSEQ multiplex PCR was the method, and the copy in TCRdb shows in-frame clones only, minus some. The sample contains over 95,000 clones, roughly nine tenths of which appear only once. This sample was taken from a study of T cell responses to AZD1222 COVID-19 vaccine. General study findings and limits: Repertoire sampling occurred only after the peak T cell response. Once two AZD1222 doses were given, Spike-specific TCR breadth and depth went up.

This clonotype originated in an adult in good health. Sequenced here: peripheral blood, sampled on day 0 of AZD1222 vaccination.

The CDR3 sequence is CASRDRGKTRSPLHF. CDR3 nucleotides: TGTGCCAGTAGGGACAGGGGAAAAACGAGGTCACCCCTCCACTTT. This chain uses TRBV19 with TRBJ1-6, with 9 bases lining up with TRBD1. Losses at the gene ends were 6 bases for V and 10 bases for J; bases not matched to a gene: 10. In germline, CDR1 is LNHDA, CDR2 SQIVND (reference sequence). The CDR3 length is 15 residues.